This T cell receptor beta chain was recorded in a study of shared clonotypes between healthy human individuals (dated by TCRdb to 2020 to 2022). In the study overall: The cohort comprised two women and three men aged 18 to 49 years. For each donor, three plates each were used for CD4 naive and CD4 memory, two plates were used for CD8 naive, and one plate was used for CD8 memory. The study deeply sequenced blood TCR repertoires of about 5 healthy adults to estimate repertoire size and the extent of clonotype sharing between individuals. Different laboratories and diverse techniques were used to prepare libraries and sequence TCR repertoires, to increase sequencing depth and limit assay-specific biases. Each donor's leukapheresis produced roughly between roughly 0.85 and 10 billion PBMCs.

What the study reported, not specific to this receptor: Because the study included a small number of donors, the genetic and exposure-history diversity represented was limited. Sampling was restricted to blood, and TCR repertoires in tissue are likely to differ from TCR repertoires in blood. Higher generation probabilities were observed for clonotypes shared by all four sorted-subset donors than for non-shared clonotypes. Pairwise subsampling led to the expectation that sequencing depth would affect the degree of clonotype sharing among donors. About 4.5% of naive CD4, roughly 3.6% of naive CD8, about 2.1% of memory CD4, and 0.4% of memory CD8 clonotypes were shared across several donors. Larger estimated clonotype richness was generally found for naive subsets than for memory subsets. Incomplete sequencing was indicated by rarefaction of sorted-subset datasets, despite the large sequencing depth.

Donors were healthy HIV-negative adults with no recently reported acute infections or vaccinations. Every donor was a Caucasian adult living in Nashville, Tennessee, USA. CD8 memory samples combined magnetically selected CD45RO+ cells with CCR7-negative CD45RA+ effector memory (TemRA) cells. Blood was collected by leukapheresis, and PBMCs were isolated by Ficoll-Histopaque density gradient centrifugation and then cryopreserved in liquid nitrogen vapor phase. Purity and quantity of every magnetically sorted T cell population were checked by analytical flow cytometry. From each sorted fraction, genomic DNA was isolated and quantified by UV absorbance on a Nanodrop 2000c. Using the deep immunoSEQ assay, TCR CDR3 regions were amplified from genomic DNA by multiplex PCR. Genomic DNA extracted from each cell subset was distributed evenly over all wells of several immunoSEQ 96-well plates, and each plate served as one replicate. For sorted subsets, about 200 ng genomic DNA, equal to tens of thousands of T cell genomes, was loaded into each replicate PCR. The purified libraries were quantified using a Qubit 3.0 fluorometer, sized with a Bioanalyzer 2100, and then quantified again using the KAPA Library Quantification kit. Every immunoSEQ 96-well plate was sequenced on a dedicated single-read 150-cycle Illumina NextSeq 550 flow cell. Under the source paper's analysis protocol: Because only junctional sequences without quality scores were contained in the immunoSEQ output, filtering matching that applied to full-length reads could not be performed. To assign V/J genes and CDR3, sequences were annotated against IMGT germline references using PyIR, a Python wrapper for IgBLAST v1.9. Any read was removed if the V/J assignment was weak (E-value above 1e-6), the CDR3 was missing, or the read contained stop codons, out-of-frame junctions, or ambiguous translated residues. A V3J clonotype was defined by an identical inferred V gene, J gene, and CDR3 amino acid sequence. Percentage overlap between repertoires was calculated by dividing the number of shared unique clonotypes by the size of the smaller repertoire. Three approaches were used to assess repertoire richness: RTK rarefaction, the Chao1 estimator, and Recon v2.1 estimates of unobserved clonotypes. Generation probabilities were computed with OLGA for all TCRbeta clonotypes obtained by the gDNA method from several donors. TCRdb mirrors the immuneACCESS table, restricted to in-frame sequences. Some clones are absent from its copies; in checked studies, under half trace to an unresolved V gene, and the reason for the others is unknown. D and trimming come from the DNA, and the V and J calls and clone size come from that table. Within this sample are about 120,000 clones, with 68% of them counted one time only. The ten largest clonotypes hold roughly a quarter of the sample.

Turning to this clone: The antigen it recognizes is unknown. No quality values exist for individual bases; no much larger clone is one base distant.

Ends trimmed: V by 3 bases, J by 1 base; bases unmatched to a gene: 1. The germline V gene gives CDR1 as MRHNA and CDR2 as SNTAGT. The CDR3 runs 15 amino acids, cysteine and phenylalanine included. The retained sequence is limited to the CDR3, 45 bases, with the frame set at the first base. This receptor was obtained from a woman between 25 and 40 years old in good health. The receptor chain draws on TRBV6-4 and TRBJ1-4; 8 nucleotides in the junction match TRBD1. The sequenced sample was memory CD8+ T cells sorted from blood. This specimen's cell subset or site label, interpreted: CD45RO+ cells pooled with CCR7-negative TemRA cells. The CDR3 sequence is CASSEGQGTNEKLFF. The DNA sequence reads TGTGCCAGCAGTGAAGGACAGGGAACTAATGAAAAACTGTTTTTT.